This T cell receptor (beta chain) originates from a study of T cells after yellow fever vaccination. This CDR3 is 11 amino acids long. Germline assignment: CDR1 MNHEY and CDR2 SVGAGI. Between the trimmed V and J ends, which lost 5 bases and 3 bases, there was a span of 5 bases. TCRdb used MiXCR to reprocess the 5' RACE reads, holding one entry per CDR3 protein. This sample has 100,000 to 150,000 distinct CDR3 sequences, with 13% to 15% found just once. This clonotype was observed many times. The sample here was CD8+ T cells sorted from PBMCs, taken 5 days after the yellow fever booster vaccination. The receptor was derived from a man aged 18 to 35 who received the YFV17D yellow fever vaccine. This chain links TRBV6-5 with TRBJ2-7; D is perhaps TRBD2 (5 bases). CDR3 loop: CASSRGYEQYF. DNA for the CDR3: TGTGCCAGCAGTCGGGGCTACGAGCAGTACTTC.